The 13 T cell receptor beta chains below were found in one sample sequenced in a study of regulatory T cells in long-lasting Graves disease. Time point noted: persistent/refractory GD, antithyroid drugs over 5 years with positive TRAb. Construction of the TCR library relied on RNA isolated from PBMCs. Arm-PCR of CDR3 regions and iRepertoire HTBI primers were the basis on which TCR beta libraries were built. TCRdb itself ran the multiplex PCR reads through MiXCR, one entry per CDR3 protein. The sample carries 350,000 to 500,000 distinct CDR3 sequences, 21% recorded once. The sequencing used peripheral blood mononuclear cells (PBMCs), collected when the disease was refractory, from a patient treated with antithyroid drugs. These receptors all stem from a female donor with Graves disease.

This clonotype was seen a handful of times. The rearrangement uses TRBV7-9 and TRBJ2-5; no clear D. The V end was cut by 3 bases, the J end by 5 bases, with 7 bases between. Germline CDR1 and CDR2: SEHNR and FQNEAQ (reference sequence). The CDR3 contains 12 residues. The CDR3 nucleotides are TGTGCCAGCAGCTTCGGGTATGAGACCCAGTACTTC. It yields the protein CASSFGYETQYF.

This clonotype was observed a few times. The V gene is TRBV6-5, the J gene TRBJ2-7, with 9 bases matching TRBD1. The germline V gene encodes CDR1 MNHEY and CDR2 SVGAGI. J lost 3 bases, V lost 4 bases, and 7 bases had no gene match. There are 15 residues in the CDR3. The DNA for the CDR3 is TGTGCCAGCAGTTCCTCGGGGACAGGGTTCTACGAGCAGTACTTC. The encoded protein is CASSSSGTGFYEQYF.

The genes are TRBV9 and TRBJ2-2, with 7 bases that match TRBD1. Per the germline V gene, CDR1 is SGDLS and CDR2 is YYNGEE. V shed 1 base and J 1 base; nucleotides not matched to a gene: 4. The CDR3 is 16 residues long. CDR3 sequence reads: CASSVSRQGNTGELFF. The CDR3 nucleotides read TGTGCCAGCAGCGTAAGCAGACAGGGGAACACCGGGGAGCTGTTTTTT.

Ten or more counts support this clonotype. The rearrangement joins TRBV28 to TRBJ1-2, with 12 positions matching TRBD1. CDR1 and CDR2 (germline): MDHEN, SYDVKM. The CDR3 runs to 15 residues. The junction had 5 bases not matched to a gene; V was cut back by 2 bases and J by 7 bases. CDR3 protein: CASSLSGTGGIGYTF. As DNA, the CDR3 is TGTGCCAGCAGTTTAAGCGGGACAGGGGGCATTGGCTACACCTTC.

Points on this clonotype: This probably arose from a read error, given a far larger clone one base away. Here the CDR3 DNA reads TGTGCCAGCAGCTTGGACCCCAAACGGCAGACCTACGAGCAGTTCTTC. Its protein product is CASSLDPKRQTYEQFF. The chain uses TRBV5-4 and TRBJ2-1; D is uncertain. V was trimmed by 0 bases and J by 10 bases, leaving 20 bases between them. Germline values: CDR1 SGHNT, CDR2 YYREEE (reference sequence). The CDR3 is 16 residues long.

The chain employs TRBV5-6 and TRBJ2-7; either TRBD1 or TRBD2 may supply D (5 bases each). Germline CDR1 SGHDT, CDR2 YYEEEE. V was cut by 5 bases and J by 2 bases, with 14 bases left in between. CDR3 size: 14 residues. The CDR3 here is CASRTGTAAYEQYF. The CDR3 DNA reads TGTGCCAGCAGAACCGGGACCGCAGCCTACGAGCAGTACTTC.

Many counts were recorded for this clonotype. The CDR3 sequence is CASSTPGLAGVHEQYF. In DNA form, the CDR3 reads TGTGCCAGCAGTACTCCGGGACTAGCGGGAGTACACGAGCAGTACTTC. The chain employs TRBV28 and TRBJ2-7; 14 bases map to TRBD2. The germline CDR1 and CDR2 sequences are MDHEN and SYDVKM. CDR3 length: 16 residues. Losses at the gene ends were 5 bases for V and 5 bases for J; bases not matched to a gene: 8.

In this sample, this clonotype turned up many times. The CDR3 reads CSPRRGGYTEAFF. CDR3 coding DNA: TGCAGTCCTCGGAGGGGGGGCTACACTGAAGCTTTCTTT. The V and J genes are TRBV20-1 and TRBJ1-1, with D tentatively TRBD1 (6 bases). This CDR3 is built from 13 residues. V gave up 8 bases and J gave up 3 bases, with 16 bases separating them. Per the germline V gene, CDR1 is DFQATT and CDR2 is SNEGSKA (reference sequence).

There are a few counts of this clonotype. CDR3 nucleotide sequence: TGTGCCAGTAGTATAGTTCCTAGCGGGAGCGCCACGAACATTCAGTACTTC. This sequence encodes CASSIVPSGSATNIQYF. V gene TRBV19 combines with J gene TRBJ2-4, with 10 bases that match TRBD2. J gave up 7 bases and V 1 base, and 10 bases lay outside the gene matches. Germline CDR1 LNHDA, CDR2 SQIVND (reference sequence). The CDR3 spans 17 residues.

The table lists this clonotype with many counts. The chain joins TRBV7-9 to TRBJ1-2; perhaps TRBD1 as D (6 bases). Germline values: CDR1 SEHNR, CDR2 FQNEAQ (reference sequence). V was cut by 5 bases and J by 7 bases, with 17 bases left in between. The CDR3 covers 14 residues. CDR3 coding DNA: TGTGCCAGCAGCGGAAGAATACAGGGTCGTGGCTACACCTTC. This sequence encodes CASSGRIQGRGYTF.

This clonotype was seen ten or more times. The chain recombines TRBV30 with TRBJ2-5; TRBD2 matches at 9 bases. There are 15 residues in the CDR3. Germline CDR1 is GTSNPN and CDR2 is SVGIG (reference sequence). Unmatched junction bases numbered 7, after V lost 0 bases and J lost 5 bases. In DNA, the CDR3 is TGTGCCTGGAGTGTTCAGCGGGAGGCCGGGGAGACCCAGTACTTC. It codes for CAWSVQREAGETQYF.

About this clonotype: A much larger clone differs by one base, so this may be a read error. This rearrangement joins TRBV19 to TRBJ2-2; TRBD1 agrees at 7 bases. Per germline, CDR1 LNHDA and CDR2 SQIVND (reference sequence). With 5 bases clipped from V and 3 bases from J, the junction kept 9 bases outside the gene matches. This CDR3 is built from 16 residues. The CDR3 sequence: CASSFSPTGYTGELFF. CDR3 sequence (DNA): TGTGCCAGTAGTTTCTCTCCGACAGGGTACACCGGGGAGCTGTTTTTT.

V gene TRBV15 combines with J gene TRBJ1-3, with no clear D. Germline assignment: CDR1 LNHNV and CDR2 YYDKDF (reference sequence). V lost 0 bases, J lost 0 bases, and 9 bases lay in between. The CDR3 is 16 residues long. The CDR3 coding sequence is TGTGCCACCAGCAGAGATAATTTTCCCTCTGGAAACACCATATATTTT. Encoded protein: CATSRDNFPSGNTIYF.